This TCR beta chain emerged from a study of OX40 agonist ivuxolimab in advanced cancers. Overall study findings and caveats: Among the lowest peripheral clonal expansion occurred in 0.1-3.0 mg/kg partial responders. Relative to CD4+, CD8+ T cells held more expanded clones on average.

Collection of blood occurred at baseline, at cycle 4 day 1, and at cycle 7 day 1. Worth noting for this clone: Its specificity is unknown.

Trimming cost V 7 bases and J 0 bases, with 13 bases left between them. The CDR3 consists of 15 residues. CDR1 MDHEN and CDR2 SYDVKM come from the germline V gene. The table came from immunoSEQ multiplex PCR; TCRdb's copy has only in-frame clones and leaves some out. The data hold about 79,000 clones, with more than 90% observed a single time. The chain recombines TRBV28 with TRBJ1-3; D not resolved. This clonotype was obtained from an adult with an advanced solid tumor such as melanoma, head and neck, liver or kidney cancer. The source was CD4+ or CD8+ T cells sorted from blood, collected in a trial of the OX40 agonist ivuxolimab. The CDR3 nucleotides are TGTGCCAGCACTCCCCCCCCCGCCTCTGGAAACACCATATATTTT. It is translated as CASTPPPASGNTIYF.